This T cell receptor (beta chain) was captured by sequencing in a study of a mutant IDH1 vaccine in newly diagnosed glioma. Study at large: Radiotherapy, temozolomide, or both had been given previously, and both were given to most. Week 35 held visit V12, while week 47 held visit V13.

Trimming cost V 6 bases and J 0 bases; bases outside gene matches: 7. Per the germline V gene, CDR1 is LNHDA and CDR2 is SQIVND (reference sequence). The CDR3 is 15 amino acids. Remarks on this clone: No antigen is known for it.

TCRdb's copy holds only in-frame clones and misses some; the assay was immunoSEQ multiplex PCR. Of roughly 32,000 clones in the sample, approximately 82% are singletons; the top ten hold about 7%. Documented time point: week 35, safety follow-up. Alongside topical imiquimod, each dose of vaccine comprised 300 ug of mutant IDH1 20-mer peptide. Patients came in for eight vaccinations, in weeks 1, 3, 5, 7, 11, 15, 19 and 23. New IDH1-mutant, ATRX-lost WHO grade 3 or 4 astrocytomas occurred in donors. The specimen comprised PBMCs, sampled from a glioma patient whose treatment included an IDH1 peptide vaccine. V usage is TRBV19 and J usage is TRBJ1-1, with 7 nucleotides matching TRBD1. This receptor was obtained from a woman in her late teens or twenties with glioma. The CDR3 sequence is CASRATGQMNTEAFF. Here the CDR3 DNA reads TGTGCCAGTAGGGCGACAGGGCAAATGAACACTGAAGCTTTCTTT.